Following are 6 T cell receptor beta chains from one sample sequenced in a study of cytomegalovirus exposure and HLA in healthy donors (TCRdb year 2017). Libraries were built with the immunoSEQ multiplex PCR assay. For the multiplex PCR, a mixture combining 60 forward primers for TCR Vbeta segments and 13 reverse primers for TCR Jbeta segments was used. As stored in TCRdb, this immuneACCESS dataset retains in-frame rearrangements with V and J assigned. A fraction of the clones does not appear; measured against another copy, unresolved V genes explain less than half of the discrepancy, and the remainder lacks a known reason. The sample table contains some 150,000 clones; only one count was recorded for 60% to 80% of them. Jointly, the top ten make up 6.3% of the sample. The sequenced material came from PBMCs. These receptors all stem from a man in his forties in good health and CMV-seropositive.

The rearrangement links TRBV7-8 to TRBJ2-5; 8 nucleotides match TRBD2. The length of the CDR3 is 16 residues. Germline assignment: CDR1 SGHVS and CDR2 FQNEAQ. Unmatched junction bases numbered 4, after V lost 1 base and J lost 0 bases. The chain's CDR3 is CASSLGLALYQETQYF. The CDR3 DNA sequence: TGTGCCAGCAGCTTAGGACTAGCGTTGTACCAAGAGACCCAGTACTTC.

This clone was counted only a few times. The rearrangement links TRBV6-6 to TRBJ2-2; tentatively, D is TRBD1 (6 bases). Between the trimmed V and J ends, which lost 6 bases and 3 bases, there was a span of 17 bases. Germline lookup yields CDR1 MNHNY and CDR2 SVGAGI (reference sequence). The CDR3 sequence is 16 residues long. CDR3 protein: CASRQTGNRDTGELFF. The CDR3 DNA is TGTGCCAGCAGACAAACAGGGAATAGGGACACCGGGGAGCTGTTTTTT.

This clone showed up just once. The gene calls are TRBV27 and TRBJ2-2, with 10 bases matching TRBD2. Germline assignment: CDR1 MNHEY and CDR2 SMNVEV (reference sequence). This CDR3 is built from 15 residues. V trimming: 5 bases; J trimming: 6 bases; junction bases outside the gene matches: 6. DNA for the CDR3: TGTGCCAGCAGTCTTCTAGCGGGAGTTCCCGGGGAGCTGTTTTTT. Its protein is CASSLLAGVPGELFF.

The CDR3 region has the DNA TGTGCCAGTAGTATTGGAATCCGGACAGGGGCTAACTATGGCTACACCTTC. Its translation: CASSIGIRTGANYGYTF. The genes are TRBV19 and TRBJ1-2; 9 nucleotides agree with TRBD1. V lost 3 bases to trimming and J lost 0 bases; unmatched junction nucleotides: 8. From germline, CDR1 is LNHDA and CDR2 SQIVND (reference sequence). The length of the CDR3 is 17 residues.

The chain couples TRBV5-4 to TRBJ2-1; TRBD2 agrees at 9 bases. Germline loops: CDR1 SGHNT, CDR2 YYREEE (reference sequence). J gave up 5 bases and V 4 bases, and 10 bases lay outside the gene matches. The CDR3 loop spans 16 amino acids. This CDR3 reads CASSPMGGRGNNEQFF. CDR3 DNA sequence: TGTGCCAGCAGCCCCATGGGCGGGAGGGGGAACAATGAGCAGTTCTTC.

The chain carries TRBV6-5 and TRBJ2-7; 8 positions match TRBD1. From germline, CDR1 is MNHEY and CDR2 SVGAGI. This CDR3 is built from 15 residues. V shed 4 bases and J 5 bases; nucleotides not matched to a gene: 10. The CDR3 sequence: CASSSSWTGLDEQYF. DNA for the CDR3: TGTGCCAGCAGTTCCTCCTGGACAGGGCTAGACGAGCAGTACTTC.